The T cell receptor (beta chain) under discussion was sequenced for a study of prognosis after radiotherapy for stage I lung cancer. Study outcomes and limitations: Compared with a median of about 9,800 beforehand, unique TCR clone counts dropped to 6,861 after stereotactic body radiation therapy.

From genomic DNA, two-round multiplex PCR was used to amplify TCR beta CDR3. Round-one PCR had primers specific to each TRBV and TRBJ gene. MiXCR, applied by TCRdb to the multiplex PCR reads, yields one record per CDR3 protein. Found here are 59,000 or so distinct CDR3 sequences, 26% of them singletons; the top ten hold around 6.9%. Note on this clonotype: Its antigen remains unidentified. The junction departs from germline at one end; a sequencing error may be responsible.

The CDR3 is made up of 19 amino acids. Germline values: CDR1 MNHEY, CDR2 SVGAGI. Sequencing was performed on PBMCs, taken before or after stereotactic body radiation therapy (not recorded which). The rearrangement joins TRBV6-5 to TRBJ2-3; 12 bases align to TRBD1. The receptor's source is a donor of 50 years or more with non-small cell lung cancer. In DNA, the CDR3 is TGTACCAGCAGATACACCGGGACAGGGGGCACTGAATTGTCAGATACGCAGTATTTT. As protein: CTSRYTGTGGTELSDTQYF.